These 7 T cell receptor beta chains were sequenced from one sample in a study of shared clonotypes between healthy human individuals. TCRdb keeps only in-frame clones here, not all; method: immunoSEQ multiplex PCR. Among over a million clones listed, 96% were seen once. Sequenced sample: naive CD4+ T cells sorted from blood. Subset indicated: CD45RA+ positively selected. The receptors were gathered from a man aged 25-45 years in good health.

The V gene is TRBV5-1, the J gene TRBJ1-2; D is unresolved. V was shortened by 5 bases and J by 1 base, with 9 bases between the two germline ends. Germline V gene data show CDR1 as SGHRS and CDR2 as YFSETQ. The CDR3 is 13 residues long. The CDR3 sequence is CASRYLDNYGYTF. CDR3 sequence (DNA): TGCGCCAGCAGATACCTGGATAACTATGGCTACACCTTC.

The J gene is TRBJ2-7, the V gene TRBV18; D may be TRBD1 or TRBD2 (6 bases each). The ends were cut back, 2 bases at V and 4 bases at J, with 15 bases in the middle. The germline CDR1 and CDR2 sequences are KGHSH and LQKENI. The CDR3 is 15 amino acids. The CDR3 nucleotides read TGTGCCAGCTCACCAAAGCCCGGGGGCGCTTACGAGCAGTACTTC. Translating it yields CASSPKPGGAYEQYF.

The chain couples TRBV5-1 to TRBJ2-2, with 9 bases identical to TRBD2. The germline V gene has CDR1 SGHRS and CDR2 YFSETQ. The CDR3 contains 16 residues. After removal of 4 bases from V and 3 bases from J, the junction contained 7 bases not matched to a gene. CDR3 DNA sequence: TGCGCCAGCAGCCACGGGTTAGCGGGAGACACCGGGGAGCTGTTTTTT. The encoded protein is CASSHGLAGDTGELFF.

The chain uses TRBV19 and TRBJ1-5; possible D gene TRBD1, 6 bases. V shed 6 bases and J shed 6 bases, with 15 bases lying between them. The CDR3 runs to 14 residues. The germline V gene has CDR1 LNHDA and CDR2 SQIVND (reference sequence). CDR3 residues: CASSVGRGSQPQHF. CDR3 in DNA: TGTGCCAGTAGCGTCGGCAGGGGTAGTCAGCCCCAGCATTTT.

The chain recombines TRBV12-5 with TRBJ2-5; possible D gene TRBD1, 6 bases. Germline values: CDR1 LGHNT, CDR2 FRNRAP. The V gene lost 7 bases and the J gene lost 2 bases, with 14 bases spanning the gap. The CDR3 covers 14 residues. The CDR3 DNA follows: TGTGCTAGTGCCCCCCCAACAGGGCAAGAGACCCAGTACTTC. Translation gives CASAPPTGQETQYF.

V is TRBV2 and J is TRBJ2-1, with 9 nucleotides matching TRBD2. The CDR3 has 14 residues. V was clipped by 5 bases and J by 9 bases; unmatched bases: 8. In germline, CDR1 is SNHLY, CDR2 FYNNEI. The CDR3 is CASSIGTSSTEQFF. The CDR3 region has the DNA TGTGCCAGCAGTATTGGGACTAGCTCGACTGAGCAGTTCTTC.

The chain uses TRBV5-1 and TRBJ1-3, with TRBD1 matching 8 bases. J gave up 4 bases and V 0 bases, and 9 bases lay outside the gene matches. CDR3 size: 17 residues. From germline, CDR1 is SGHRS and CDR2 YFSETQ. CDR3 in amino acids: CASSLVGQGASGNTIYF. As DNA, the CDR3 is TGCGCCAGCAGCTTGGTGGGCCAGGGGGCTTCGGGAAACACCATATATTTT.